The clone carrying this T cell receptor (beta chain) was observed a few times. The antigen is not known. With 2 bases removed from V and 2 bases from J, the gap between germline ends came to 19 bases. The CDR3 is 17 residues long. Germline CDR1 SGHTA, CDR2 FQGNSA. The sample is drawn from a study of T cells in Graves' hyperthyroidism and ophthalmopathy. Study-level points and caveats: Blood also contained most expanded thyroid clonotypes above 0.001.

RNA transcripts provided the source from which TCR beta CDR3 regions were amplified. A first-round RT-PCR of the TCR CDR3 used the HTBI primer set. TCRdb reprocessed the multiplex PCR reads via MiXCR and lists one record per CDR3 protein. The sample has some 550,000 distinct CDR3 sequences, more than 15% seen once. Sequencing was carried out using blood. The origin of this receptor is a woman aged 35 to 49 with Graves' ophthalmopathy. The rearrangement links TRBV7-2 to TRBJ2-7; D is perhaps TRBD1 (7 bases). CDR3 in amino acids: CASSLRGDRAGTYEQYF. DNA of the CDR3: TGTGCCAGCAGCTTAAGGGGAGACAGGGCGGGGACCTACGAGCAGTACTTC.